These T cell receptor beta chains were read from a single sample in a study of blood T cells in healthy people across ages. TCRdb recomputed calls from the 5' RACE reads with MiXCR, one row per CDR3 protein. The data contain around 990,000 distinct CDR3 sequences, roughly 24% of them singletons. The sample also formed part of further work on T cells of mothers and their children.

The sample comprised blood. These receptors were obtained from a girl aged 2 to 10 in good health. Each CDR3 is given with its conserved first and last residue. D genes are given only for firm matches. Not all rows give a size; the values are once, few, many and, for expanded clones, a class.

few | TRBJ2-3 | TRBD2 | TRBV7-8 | CASSPKWGGGTDTQYF | TGTGCCAGCAGCCCGAAGTGGGGGGGGGGCACAGATACGCAGTATTTT
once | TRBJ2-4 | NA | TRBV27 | CASSLGGSPPSIQYF | TGTGCCAGCAGTTTAGGGGGGAGCCCCCCTAGCATTCAGTACTTC
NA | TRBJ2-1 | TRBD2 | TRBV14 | CASSRKGAGGTNEQFF | TGTGCCAGCAGCCGAAAGGGTGCGGGGGGCACGAATGAGCAGTTCTTC
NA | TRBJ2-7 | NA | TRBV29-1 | CSVGGDHPYEQYF | TGCAGCGTTGGGGGGGACCATCCCTACGAGCAGTACTTC
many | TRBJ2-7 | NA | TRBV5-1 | CASSLGAGYEQYF | TGCGCCAGCAGCTTGGGGGCTGGCTACGAGCAGTACTTC
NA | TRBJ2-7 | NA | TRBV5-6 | CASSLAGEVTYEQYF | TGTGCCAGCAGCTTGGCCGGGGAGGTAACCTACGAGCAGTACTTC
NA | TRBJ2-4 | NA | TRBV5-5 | CASLDLGNIQYF | TGTGCCAGCCTGGACTTGGGGAACATTCAGTACTTC
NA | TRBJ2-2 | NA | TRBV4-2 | CASSQGPQGEAGELFF | TGTGCCAGCAGCCAAGGCCCTCAGGGTGAGGCCGGGGAGCTGTTTTTT
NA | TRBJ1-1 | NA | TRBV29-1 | CSVEDLPEAFF | TGCAGCGTTGAAGATCTACCGGAAGCTTTCTTT
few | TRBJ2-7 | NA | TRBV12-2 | CASRFGQGNEQYF | NA
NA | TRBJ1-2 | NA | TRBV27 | CASSFQGHYGYTF | TGTGCCAGCAGTTTCCAGGGACACTATGGCTACACCTTC
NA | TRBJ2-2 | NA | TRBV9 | CASSVHRGGGVTGELFF | TGTGCCAGCAGCGTTCATAGGGGTGGCGGAGTCACCGGGGAGCTGTTTTTT
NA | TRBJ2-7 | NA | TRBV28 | CATHRQSAYEQYF | TGTGCCACCCATAGACAGTCAGCCTACGAGCAGTACTTC
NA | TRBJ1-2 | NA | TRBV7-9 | CASSLELYGYTF | TGTGCCAGCAGCTTAGAGCTCTATGGCTACACCTTC
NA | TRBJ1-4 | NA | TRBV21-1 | CASSRGRQGDEKLFF | TGTGCCAGCAGTCGGGGCAGACAGGGGGATGAAAAACTGTTTTTT
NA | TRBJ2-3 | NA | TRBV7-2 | CASSLSTRSTDTQYF | TGTGCCAGCAGCTTAAGCACTAGGAGCACAGATACGCAGTATTTT
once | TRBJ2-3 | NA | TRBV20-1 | CSARLVETAMWGDTQYF | TGCAGTGCTAGACTGGTAGAGACTGCCATGTGGGGGGATACGCAGTATTTT
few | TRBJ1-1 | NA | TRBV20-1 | CSARAEQEAFF | TGCAGTGCTAGAGCCGAACAGGAAGCTTTCTTT
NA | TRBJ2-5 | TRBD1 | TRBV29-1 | CSAGQVQETQYF | TGCAGCGCGGGACAGGTCCAAGAGACCCAGTACTTC
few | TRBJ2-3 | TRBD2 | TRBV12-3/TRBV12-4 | CASCARASGSADTQYF | TGTGCCAGCTGCGCCCGGGCTAGCGGGAGCGCAGATACGCAGTATTTT
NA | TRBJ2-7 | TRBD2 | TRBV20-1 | CSAIRGGREQYF | TGCAGTGCTATACGGGGGGGCAGGGAGCAGTACTTC
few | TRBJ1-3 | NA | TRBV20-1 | CSASGVGNLGNENTIYF | TGCAGTGCTTCCGGTGTGGGGAACTTGGGAAATGAAAACACCATATATTTT
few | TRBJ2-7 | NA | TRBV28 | CASSRAGNYEQYF | TGTGCCAGCAGCCGGGCGGGAAACTACGAGCAGTACTTC
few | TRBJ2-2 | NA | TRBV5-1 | CASSLFASENTGELFF | TGCGCCAGCAGCTTGTTTGCTAGCGAGAACACCGGGGAGCTGTTTTTT
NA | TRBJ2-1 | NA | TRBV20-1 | CSVRPTGRNEQFF | TGCAGTGTCCGCCCGACAGGGAGGAATGAGCAGTTCTTC
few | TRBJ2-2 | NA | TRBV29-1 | CSVEANTGELFF | TGCAGCGTTGAAGCCAATACCGGGGAGCTGTTTTTT
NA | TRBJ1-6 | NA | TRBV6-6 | CASSTSGENSPLHF | TGTGCCAGCAGCACCTCAGGGGAGAATTCACCCCTCCACTTT
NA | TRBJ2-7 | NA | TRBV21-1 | CASTKDSSAGDPHEQYF | TGTGCCAGCACTAAGGATTCGAGCGCGGGAGATCCCCACGAGCAGTACTTC
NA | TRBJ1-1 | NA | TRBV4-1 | CASSQEGWSPGTEAFF | TGCGCCAGCAGCCAAGAAGGGTGGAGTCCGGGAACTGAAGCTTTCTTT
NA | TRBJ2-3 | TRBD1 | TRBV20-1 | CSAFRDRVADTQYF | TGCAGTGCTTTCCGGGACAGAGTGGCAGATACGCAGTATTTT
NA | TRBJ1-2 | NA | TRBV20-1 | CSAPGTDYGYTF | TGCAGTGCACCCGGGACGGACTATGGCTACACCTTC
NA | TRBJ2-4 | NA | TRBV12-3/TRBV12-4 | CASKGLMGVQYF | TGTGCCAGCAAGGGTCTGATGGGGGTTCAGTACTTC
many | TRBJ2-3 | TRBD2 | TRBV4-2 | CASSRTSGGATDTQYF | TGTGCCAGCAGCCGGACTAGCGGGGGGGCCACAGATACGCAGTATTTT
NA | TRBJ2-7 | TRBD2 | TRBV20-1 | CSARSSGSYEQYF | TGCAGTGCTAGGAGTAGCGGGTCCTACGAGCAGTACTTC
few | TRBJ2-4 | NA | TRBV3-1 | CASSQERLGKWNIQYF | TGTGCCAGCAGCCAAGAACGCCTGGGAAAGTGGAACATTCAGTACTTC
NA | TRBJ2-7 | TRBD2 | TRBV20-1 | CSARDPIERGGTDEQYF | TGCAGTGCTAGAGACCCTATTGAGCGGGGGGGCACGGACGAGCAGTACTTC
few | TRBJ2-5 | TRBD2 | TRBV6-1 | CASRWTSDQETQYF | TGTGCCAGCAGGTGGACTAGCGACCAAGAGACCCAGTACTTC
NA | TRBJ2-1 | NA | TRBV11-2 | CASSKDPREYNEQFF | TGTGCCAGCAGCAAAGACCCGAGAGAGTACAATGAGCAGTTCTTC
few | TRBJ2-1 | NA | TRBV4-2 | CASSGGRNYNEQFF | TGTGCCAGCAGCGGAGGGAGAAACTACAATGAGCAGTTCTTC
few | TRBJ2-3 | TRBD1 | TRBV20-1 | CSGYDGTGTDTQYF | TGCAGTGGATATGACGGGACAGGGACAGATACGCAGTATTTT
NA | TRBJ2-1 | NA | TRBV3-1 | CASSQDPRNEQFF | TGTGCCAGCAGCCAAGACCCGCGGAATGAGCAGTTCTTC
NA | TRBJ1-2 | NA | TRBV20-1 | CSASPIPTPTGGYTF | TGCAGTGCTAGCCCCATCCCTACCCCGACGGGGGGCTACACCTTC
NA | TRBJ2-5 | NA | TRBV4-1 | CASSQTIGREETQYF | TGCGCCAGCAGCCAGACCATCGGGAGAGAAGAGACCCAGTACTTC
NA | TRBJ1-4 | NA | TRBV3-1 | CASSQMGIGEKLFF | TGTGCCAGCAGCCAGATGGGAATTGGTGAAAAACTGTTTTTT
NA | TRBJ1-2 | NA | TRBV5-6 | CASSLGNRVPLGYTF | TGTGCCAGCAGCTTGGGGAACAGGGTTCCCCTTGGCTACACCTTC
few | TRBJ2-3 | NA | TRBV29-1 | CSVELGPADTQYF | TGCAGCGTAGAACTAGGGCCCGCAGATACGCAGTATTTT
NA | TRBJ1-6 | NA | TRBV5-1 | CASSLDQGNPPLHF | TGCGCCAGCAGCTTGGACCAGGGGAATCCACCCCTCCACTTT
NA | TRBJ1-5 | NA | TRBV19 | CASSISGSLDTQHF | TGTGCCAGTAGTATTAGCGGGAGCCTAGATACGCAGCATTTT